This TCR beta chain is from a study of T cell responses to AZD1222 COVID-19 vaccine. Notes on this clone: What it binds is unknown.

Data came from immunoSEQ multiplex PCR; TCRdb stores just in-frame clones and leaves some out. The table includes 50,000 or so clones, approximately 88% detected once. Overall study results and limits: Donors were largely white British and mainly female; clonal diversity was possibly underestimated. The study sampled repertoires only after the peak T cell response. An increase in Spike-specific TCR breadth and depth was observed after two AZD1222 doses.

V was clipped by 6 bases and J by 2 bases; unmatched bases: 6. Germline V CDR1 and CDR2: LGHNT, FRNRAP. The CDR3 is 15 amino acids. The chain combines TRBV12-5 with TRBJ2-7, with 11 bases that match TRBD2. This TCR derives from an adult in good health. Material: peripheral blood, obtained on day 0 of AZD1222 vaccination. CDR3 sequence (DNA): TGTGCTAGTGGGGAGACTAGCGGGACTGCCTACGAGCAGTACTTC. It is translated as CASGETSGTAYEQYF. Complete variable domain (other parts from reference TRBV12-5 and TRBJ2-7): DARVTQTPRHKVTEMGQEVTMRCQPILGHNTVFWYRQTMMQGLELLAYFRNRAPLDDSGMPKDRFSAEMPDATLATLKIQPSEPRDSAVYFCASGETSGTAYEQYFGPGTRLTVT.